This T cell receptor beta chain was captured by sequencing in a study of T cell clones after liver transplantation. Study in general: TCRbeta sequencing after a pre-transplant mixed lymphocyte reaction identified graft-donor-reactive clones, later tracked in post-transplant blood.

The CDR3 runs to 13 residues. The J segment lost 6 bases and the V segment lost 6 bases, leaving 5 bases of the junction unmatched. CDR1 is LNHDA, CDR2 SQIVND, per germline (reference sequence). Sequencing was performed with immunoSEQ multiplex PCR; in TCRdb, only in-frame clones are kept and a portion is missing. The data show about 120,000 clones, with about nine tenths seen just once and roughly 0.8% held by the top ten. The clonotype was recovered from a human patient who received a liver transplant. Some of the T cells might come from the graft donor. This specimen consisted of CD4+ T cells from blood, obtained 12 months after liver transplant. This chain links TRBV19 with TRBJ2-5; 9 bases are a match to TRBD1. CDR3 loop: CASSGQGQKTQYF. CDR3 DNA sequence: TGTGCCAGTAGCGGACAGGGGCAAAAGACCCAGTACTTC.